The 6 T cell receptor beta chains below all came from one sample that was sequenced in a study of graft-versus-host responses after intestinal transplantation. The antigens for these receptors are not known. Sequencing was performed with immunoSEQ multiplex PCR; in TCRdb, only in-frame clones are kept and a portion is missing. The sample consists of about 110,000 clones, about nine tenths of them appearing once. The sample consisted of unstimulated CD4+ T cells sorted from spleen or lymph node cells, taken before transplant. All receptors come from a human donor who was the organ donor for an intestinal transplant.

The chain is built from TRBV5-8 and TRBJ2-7; no firm D call. Trimming removed 2 bases at V and 5 bases at J, with 14 bases between. This CDR3 region has 14 residues. Germline CDR1 reads SGHTS; CDR2 reads YDEGEE. CDR3 residues: CASSFEWTLDEQYF. CDR3 DNA: TGTGCCAGCAGCTTTGAGTGGACCCTCGACGAGCAGTACTTC.

This chain uses TRBV27 with TRBJ2-1; 9 bases agree with TRBD2. Trimming took 6 bases from V and 0 from J; bases not matched to a gene: 3. The germline V gene encodes CDR1 MNHEY and CDR2 SMNVEV (reference sequence). This CDR3 contains 15 residues. The CDR3 DNA sequence: TGTGCCAGCAGGCTAGCGGGGAGCTCCTACAATGAGCAGTTCTTC. This sequence encodes CASRLAGSSYNEQFF.

This sequence joins TRBV29-1 and TRBJ1-1, with a tentative D call TRBD1 (6 bases). This CDR3 is 12 amino acids long. Per germline, CDR1 SQVTM and CDR2 ANQGSEA. V was shortened by 7 bases and J by 1 base, with 10 bases between the two germline ends. CDR3 in DNA: TGCAGCGGAGTCAGGGGGAACACTGAAGCTTTCTTT. This gives the protein CSGVRGNTEAFF.

This clone was seen a single time. CDR3 amino acids: CASSTRTSGRRADTQYF. The CDR3 nucleotides read TGTGCCAGCAGCACCAGGACTAGCGGGAGAAGGGCAGATACGCAGTATTTT. This chain connects TRBV9 to TRBJ2-3; 13 bases line up with TRBD2. Germline loops: CDR1 SGDLS, CDR2 YYNGEE. After removal of 4 bases from V and 4 bases from J, the junction contained 9 bases not matched to a gene. The CDR3 has 17 residues.

The genes are TRBV4-1 and TRBJ1-2; D remains unclear. Germline V gene lookup returns CDR1 MGHRA and CDR2 YSYEKL. CDR3 length: 16 residues. V lost 0 bases and J lost 3, with 14 bases in between. CDR3 sequence: CASSQDYDKGYYGYTF. CDR3 coding DNA: TGCGCCAGCAGCCAAGATTATGACAAGGGCTACTATGGCTACACCTTC.

V gene TRBV15 combines with J gene TRBJ2-5, with D perhaps matching TRBD1 (5 bases). Trimming stripped 0 bases from V and 13 bases from J, with 21 bases between. The germline V gene encodes CDR1 LNHNV and CDR2 YYDKDF (reference sequence). CDR3 size: 15 residues. Here the CDR3 reads CATSRDRATDSPTYF. As DNA, the CDR3 is TGTGCCACCAGCAGAGATCGGGCTACCGACAGCCCCACGTACTTC. The complete variable domain, with remaining parts taken from reference TRBV15 and TRBJ2-5, reads DAMVIQNPRYQVTQFGKPVTLSCSQTLNHNVMYWYQQKSSQAPKLLFHYYDKDFNNEADTPDNFQSRRPNTSFCFLDIRSPGLGDTAMYLCATSRDRATDSPTYFGPGTRLLVL.